One sample yielded the 24 T cell receptor beta chains listed below, sequenced in a study of blood T cells in healthy people across ages (dated by TCRdb to between 2014 and 2017). Libraries were prepared through 5' RACE. Sequencing was performed on an Illumina HiSeq 2500. A second about 6 to 11 cycle PCR used a sample-barcoded 5' primer and a J-beta primer mix. Through fastp at Q25 and MiXCR, TCRdb rebuilt clones from the public reads, retaining in-frame beta chains. Identical CDR3 proteins give one entry, which carries the most common genes and DNA. The sample table shows roughly 2 million distinct CDR3 sequences, and roughly 50% are seen once. The ten largest clones represent approximately 2.1% of the sample. The specimen was blood. The receptor source for this set is a woman aged 40 to 55 in good health.

This clonotype was observed a few times. The chain carries TRBV21-1 and TRBJ2-3; the D call TRBD1 from the table was never checked on the DNA. TRBV21-1 is labeled a pseudogene. The CDR3 loop spans 16 amino acids. The CDR3 loop is CASRPTGVFHTDTQYF. In nucleotides, the CDR3 is TGTGCCAGCAGACCCACAGGGGTGTTCCACACAGATACGCAGTATTTT.

CDR3 amino acids: CASTHGGYEQYF. CDR3 in DNA: TGTGCCAGCACCCACGGAGGGTACGAGCAGTACTTC. This chain connects TRBV6-2 or TRBV6-3 to TRBJ2-4; tentative D call: TRBD2 (6 bases). TRBJ2-7 matches the DNA end more closely, so the J call is doubtful. CDR1 and CDR2 from the germline V gene are MNHEY and SVGEGT. CDR3 length equals 12 residues.

This clonotype was detected a few times. The rearrangement links TRBV14 to TRBJ2-5, with TRBD1 matching over 8 bases. Trimming removed 3 bases from V and 5 bases from J; junction bases left unmatched: 8. The V gene's germline CDR1 is SGHDN and CDR2 FVKESK. This CDR3 region has 15 residues. In DNA, the CDR3 is TGTGCCAGCAGCCAGCTGGACAGGGTGATTGAGACCCAGTACTTC. It codes for CASSQLDRVIETQYF.

This clonotype came up a few times. The rearrangement uses TRBV3-1 and TRBJ2-1; 13 nucleotides line up with TRBD2. From germline, CDR1 is LGHDT and CDR2 YNNKEL (reference sequence). V shed 4 bases, J shed 5 bases, and the junction held 11 bases outside the gene matches. The CDR3 has 18 amino acids. CDR3 sequence (DNA): TGTGCCAGCAGCCCTACTAGCGGGGGGGCCCTCAGGAACAATGAGCAGTTCTTC. It yields the protein CASSPTSGGALRNNEQFF.

The chain combines TRBV7-9 with TRBJ2-4; D might be TRBD2 (6 bases). Trimming removed 5 bases at V and 1 base at J, with 15 bases between. There are 16 residues in the CDR3. Germline V gene sequence: CDR1 SEHNR, CDR2 FQNEAQ (reference sequence). The CDR3 here is CASSPQGGWAKNIQYF. The CDR3 DNA is TGTGCCAGCAGCCCCCAGGGAGGTTGGGCCAAAAACATTCAGTACTTC.

This rearrangement joins TRBV7-3 to TRBJ2-1; TRBD1 might be the D (5 bases). The V end was cut by 0 bases, the J end by 1 base, with 13 bases between. Germline-derived CDR1 and CDR2 are SGHTA and FQGTGA. The CDR3 is 17 residues long. The CDR3 region has the DNA TGTGCCAGCAGCTTAACTGGGGCAGAGCAGTCCTACAATGAGCAGTTCTTC. It translates to CASSLTGAEQSYNEQFF.

This clonotype was detected only a few times. The rearrangement joins TRBV20-1 to TRBJ2-4; 9 bases line up with TRBD1. Germline-derived CDR1 and CDR2 are DFQATT and SNEGSKA (reference sequence). The V segment lost 5 bases and the J segment 8 bases; nucleotides outside the gene matches: 7. This CDR3 has 13 residues. The DNA for the CDR3 is TGCAGTGCTCCGGGACAGGGAGGATACATTCAGTACTTC. Translating it yields CSAPGQGGYIQYF.

This clonotype was detected only a few times. This chain links TRBV4-1 with TRBJ1-2; D ambiguous. The CDR3 is 13 amino acids. The germline V gene has CDR1 MGHRA and CDR2 YSYEKL. With 2 bases removed from V and 7 bases from J, the gap between germline ends came to 11 bases. CDR3 region: CASSQPGYPGYTF. The DNA of the CDR3 is TGCGCCAGCAGCCAACCGGGGTATCCTGGCTACACCTTC.

CDR3 in DNA: TGTGCCAGCAGCCAAGATTTACGGACGAACCAGTACTTC. Translating gives CASSQDLRTNQYF. V and J are TRBV3-1 and TRBJ2-5, with no clear D. CDR3 length equals 13 residues. V was trimmed by 0 bases and J by 10 bases, leaving 12 bases between them. Germline V gives CDR1 LGHDT, CDR2 YNNKEL (reference sequence).

This clonotype was detected only once. The chain carries TRBV2 and TRBJ2-5; D call uncertain. CDR3 length equals 12 residues. V was trimmed by 7 bases and J by 0 bases, leaving 6 bases between them. Per germline, CDR1 SNHLY and CDR2 FYNNEI. This CDR3 reads CASNMDQETQYF. CDR3 DNA: TGTGCCAGCAATATGGACCAAGAGACCCAGTACTTC.

This clonotype occurred many times. The chain couples TRBV10-3 to TRBJ2-7, with a weak D call TRBD2 (5 bases). Germline assignment: CDR1 ENHRY and CDR2 SYGVKD. V gave up 2 bases and J gave up 1 base, with 9 bases separating them. This CDR3 spans 14 amino acids. In DNA form, the CDR3 reads TGTGCCATCAGTGAGGCGGGTTCATCCTACGAGCAGTACTTC. Residues: CAISEAGSSYEQYF.

The CDR3 nucleotides read TGTGCCAGCAGCCCCCTTGGTGGTGTAAGCGAAGCTTTCTTT. It yields the protein CASSPLGGVSEAFF. This chain links TRBV9 with TRBJ1-1; unclear D gene. Deletions cut 4 bases from V and 8 bases from J, with 18 bases between. CDR3 length: 14 residues. The germline V gene encodes CDR1 SGDLS and CDR2 YYNGEE.

Only a few counts were recorded for this clonotype. V and J are TRBV20-1 and TRBJ2-7, with TRBD1 identical over 10 bases. The J segment lost 5 bases and the V segment lost 5 bases, leaving 6 bases of the junction unmatched. There are 13 residues in the CDR3. The germline V gene has CDR1 DFQATT and CDR2 SNEGSKA (reference sequence). DNA of the CDR3: TGCAGTGCTCCCGGGACAGGGGTGAACGAGCAGTACTTC. The encoded protein is CSAPGTGVNEQYF.

The sample holds a few counts of this clonotype. The J gene is TRBJ1-2, the V gene TRBV10-1; 8 nucleotides match TRBD1. V lost 0 bases, J lost 4 bases, and 4 bases stayed unmatched. CDR3 length: 15 residues. CDR1 and CDR2 from the germline V gene are WNHNN and SYGVQD (reference sequence). CDR3 residues: CASSESGQDFYGYTF. The DNA for the CDR3 is TGCGCCAGCAGTGAGTCGGGACAGGACTTCTATGGCTACACCTTC.

The chain uses TRBV27 and TRBJ2-5, with 7 bases identical to TRBD2. Gene TRBJ2-7 matches the end of the DNA better, so the J call may be wrong. The CDR3 has 16 amino acids. Germline V gives CDR1 MNHEY, CDR2 SMNVEV (reference sequence). CDR3 nucleotide sequence: TGTGCCAGCAATCCATCGGGGGGACTAAGTCAGTACGAGCAGTACTTC. This encodes CASNPSGGLSQYEQYF.

V is TRBV5-1 and J is TRBJ1-2, with D tentatively TRBD1 (6 bases). The CDR3 loop spans 16 amino acids. Trimming stripped 1 base from V and 2 bases from J, with 15 bases between. The germline CDR1 and CDR2 sequences are SGHRS and YFSETQ. The CDR3 reads CASSLSTGHTNYGYTF. The CDR3 nucleotides read TGCGCCAGCAGCTTGTCAACGGGACACACCAACTATGGCTACACCTTC.

This clonotype appeared once. The chain combines TRBV6-5 with TRBJ2-1; D may match TRBD1 or TRBD2 (5 bases each). CDR1 and CDR2 from the germline V gene are MNHEY and SVGAGI. The CDR3 is 15 amino acids. Trimming pared 3 bases from V and 6 bases from J, leaving 15 bases between. DNA for the CDR3: TGTGCCAGCAGTTATAGAGGGGCTTCGGGCAATGAGCAGTTCTTC. It is translated as CASSYRGASGNEQFF.

This chain uses TRBV4-1 with TRBJ1-2; weak D call: TRBD1 (5 bases). The CDR3 totals 16 residues. The germline V gene encodes CDR1 MGHRA and CDR2 YSYEKL. V shed 4 bases and J shed 5 bases, with 20 bases lying between them. In DNA, the CDR3 is TGCGCCAGCAGCCTCACCCGGGACGTCGGGCTGTATGGCTACACCTTC. Translated, it gives CASSLTRDVGLYGYTF.

CDR3 in DNA: TGTGCCACCAGTGAACAGGGAGCCTACACCTTC. This gives the protein CATSEQGAYTF. The V and J genes are TRBV24-1 and TRBJ1-2; TRBD1 might be the D (6 bases). Germline CDR1 is KGHDR and CDR2 is SFDVKD. The V gene lost 4 bases and the J gene lost 10 bases, with 9 bases spanning the gap. The CDR3 extends over 11 amino acids.

This chain joins TRBV20-1 and TRBJ2-3; possible D gene TRBD2, 6 bases. The CDR3 is made up of 16 amino acids. The germline V and J ends were trimmed by 0 bases and 6 bases, with 19 bases remaining between them. CDR1 and CDR2 from the germline V gene are DFQATT and SNEGSKA (reference sequence). CDR3 residues: CSARDWGVVGGDTQYF. The CDR3 DNA reads as TGCAGTGCTAGAGATTGGGGGGTGGTAGGCGGGGATACGCAGTATTTT.

The rearrangement joins TRBV6-1 to TRBJ1-1; D gene unclear. The CDR3 sequence is 16 residues long. Deletions cut 0 bases from V and 1 base from J, with 12 bases between. The germline V gene encodes CDR1 MNHNS and CDR2 SASEGT. CDR3 residues: CASSEALGSRNTEAFF. The CDR3 DNA is TGTGCCAGCAGTGAAGCGCTAGGCAGCCGGAACACTGAAGCTTTCTTT.

The CDR3 DNA is TGCAGTGCTAGTAGGCAGGACCATAATTCACCCCTCCACTTT. Translation gives CSASRQDHNSPLHF. J is TRBJ1-6 and V is TRBV20-1; D remains unclear. Trimming cost V 3 bases and J 5 bases, with 11 bases left between them. Germline CDR1 reads DFQATT; CDR2 reads SNEGSKA (reference sequence). The CDR3 contains 14 residues.

V and J are TRBV11-2 and TRBJ2-3; D gene unclear. Germline-derived CDR1 and CDR2 are SGHAT and FQNNGV. The CDR3 is made up of 12 amino acids. V dropped 5 bases and J dropped 10 bases, with 13 bases sitting between them. The CDR3 DNA is TGTGCCAGCAGCCTGCCGAGTCAACCGCAGTATTTT. Amino acid sequence: CASSLPSQPQYF.

A few counts support this clonotype. The chain uses TRBV6-2 or TRBV6-3 and TRBJ2-6; D unclear. Trimming took 6 bases from V and 2 from J, leaving 14 bases between them. CDR1 is MNHEY, CDR2 SVGEGT, per germline. The CDR3 loop spans 16 amino acids. CDR3 sequence reads: CASSPNSITGANVLTF. CDR3 DNA: TGTGCCAGCAGCCCAAATTCAATTACTGGGGCCAACGTCCTGACTTTC.